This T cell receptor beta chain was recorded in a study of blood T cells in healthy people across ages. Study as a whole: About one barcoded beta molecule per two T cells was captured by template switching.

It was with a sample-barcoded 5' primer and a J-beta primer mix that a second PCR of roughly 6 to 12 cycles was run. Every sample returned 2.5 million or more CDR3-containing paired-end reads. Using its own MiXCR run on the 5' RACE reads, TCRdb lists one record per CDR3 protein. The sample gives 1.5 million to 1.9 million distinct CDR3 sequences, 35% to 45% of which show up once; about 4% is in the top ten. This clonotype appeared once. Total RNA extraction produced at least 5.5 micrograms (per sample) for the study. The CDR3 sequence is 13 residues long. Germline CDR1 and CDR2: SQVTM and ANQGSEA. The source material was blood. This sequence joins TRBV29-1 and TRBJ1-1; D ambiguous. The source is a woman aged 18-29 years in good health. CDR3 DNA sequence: TGCAACGCAAAGGAGGGCATGAACACTGAAGCTTTCTTT. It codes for CNAKEGMNTEAFF.